Each of the 29 T cell receptor beta chains below was sequenced from the same sample in a study of siplizumab effects on memory and regulatory T cells. Assay used: immunoSEQ multiplex PCR; TCRdb lists only in-frame clones, some missing. This table holds roughly 9,000 clones, roughly three quarters found once. Sequencing was done on a sample of effector memory CD8+ T cells sorted from blood. Subset specified: unstimulated CD8+ effector memory T cells. The receptor source for this set is a human donor in good health.

Here the CDR3 DNA reads TGTGCCAGCAGCCCATGGACAGGGGCGAAGTACGAGCAGTACTTC. This codes for CASSPWTGAKYEQYF. This sequence joins TRBV7-9 and TRBJ2-7; TRBD1 agrees at 9 bases. Trimming removed 5 bases from V and 4 bases from J; junction bases left unmatched: 9. The CDR3 has 15 amino acids. Per germline, CDR1 SEHNR and CDR2 FQNEAQ (reference sequence).

The rearrangement uses TRBV5-5 and TRBJ2-7, with unresolved D. Germline V gene lookup returns CDR1 SGHKS and CDR2 YYEKEE (reference sequence). The CDR3 is 14 amino acids. Trimming cost V 4 bases and J 2 bases, with 13 bases left between them. CDR3 coding DNA: TGTGCCAGCAGCCCCGAGGCTGGTACCTACGAGCAGTACTTC. This translates into CASSPEAGTYEQYF. Variable domain in full (rest from reference TRBV5-5 and TRBJ2-7): DAGVTQSPTHLIKTRGQQVTLRCSPISGHKSVSWYQQVLGQGPQFIFQYYEKEERGRGNFPDRFSARQFPNYSSELNVNALLLGDSALYLCASSPEAGTYEQYFGPGTRLTVT.

This clone was detected only a few times. The chain recombines TRBV6-1 with TRBJ2-3; TRBD1 is a possible D gene (5 bases). CDR3 size: 12 residues. CDR1 and CDR2 from the germline V gene are MNHNS and SASEGT. V was cut by 8 bases and J by 2 bases, with 8 bases left in between. CDR3 nucleotide sequence: TGTGCCAGCGAGGACAACACAGATACGCAGTATTTT. Translation: CASEDNTDTQYF.

The chain carries TRBV19 and TRBJ2-1, with a tentative D call TRBD1 (5 bases). Germline V gives CDR1 LNHDA, CDR2 SQIVND (reference sequence). The V and J ends lost 4 bases and 0 bases respectively, with 10 bases between them. The CDR3 runs 15 residues. The CDR3 coding sequence is TGTGCCAGTAGTAATGGGGCTCACTCCTACAATGAGCAGTTCTTC. Translating gives CASSNGAHSYNEQFF.

A few counts support this clone. V usage is TRBV14 and J usage is TRBJ2-1, with a weak D call TRBD2 (5 bases). Germline assignment: CDR1 SGHDN and CDR2 FVKESK. The V end was cut by 3 bases, the J end by 0 bases, with 15 bases between. The CDR3 length is 17 residues. The CDR3 DNA sequence: TGTGCCAGCAGCCATCCTGGCGGGCTGAGCTCCTACAATGAGCAGTTCTTC. This translates into CASSHPGGLSSYNEQFF.

The chain couples TRBV28 to TRBJ1-2; maybe TRBD1 (6 bases). The V end was cut by 1 base, the J end by 6 bases, with 15 bases between. CDR3 length: 15 residues. The germline V gene encodes CDR1 MDHEN and CDR2 SYDVKM. CDR3 residues: CASSLSRGGLNGYTF. CDR3 sequence (DNA): TGTGCCAGCAGTTTATCCCGAGGGGGGCTCAATGGCTACACCTTC.

The rearrangement uses TRBV7-3 and TRBJ2-5; a possible D gene is TRBD2 (6 bases). With 5 bases removed from V and 4 bases from J, the gap between germline ends came to 14 bases. The CDR3 loop spans 14 amino acids. Per the germline V gene, CDR1 is SGHTA and CDR2 is FQGTGA. The CDR3 DNA sequence: TGTGCCAGCAGCCCGTTCGGGGGTGCAGAGACCCAGTACTTC. Translation gives CASSPFGGAETQYF.

This rearrangement joins TRBV9 to TRBJ2-3, with 10 bases lining up with TRBD2. Unmatched junction bases numbered 8, after V lost 4 bases and J lost 0 bases. Per germline, CDR1 SGDLS and CDR2 YYNGEE. The length of the CDR3 is 17 residues. As DNA, the CDR3 is TGTGCCAGCAGCCCGGGACTAGCGAGTGTGAGCACAGATACGCAGTATTTT. It yields the protein CASSPGLASVSTDTQYF.

This clone has at least ten counts. The CDR3 DNA reads TGTGCCAGCAGCGCCCCGGGGCCGAACCTTTACGAGCAGTACTTC. It codes for CASSAPGPNLYEQYF. The chain carries TRBV11-2 and TRBJ2-7; D possibly matches TRBD1 or TRBD2 (5 bases each). The CDR3 length is 15 residues. CDR1 is SGHAT and CDR2 is FQNNGV in the germline V gene. V was shortened by 5 bases and J by 4 bases, with 18 bases between the two germline ends.

The V call is TRBV6-6, the J call TRBJ2-7, with D perhaps given as TRBD1 or TRBD2 (7 bases each). Germline CDR1 and CDR2: MNHNY and SVGAGI (reference sequence). V dropped 5 bases and J dropped 4 bases, with 18 bases sitting between them. This CDR3 is built from 15 residues. The CDR3 reads CASSDLRGGTYEQYF. The DNA for the CDR3 is TGTGCCAGCAGTGACCTCAGGGGGGGCACATACGAGCAGTACTTC.

The rearrangement links TRBV6-6 to TRBJ2-3; 7 bases align to TRBD1. CDR3 length: 15 residues. The ends lost 4 bases at V and 2 bases at J; junction bases unmatched: 6. Looked up from germline, CDR1 is MNHNY and CDR2 is SVGAGI (reference sequence). CDR3 protein: CASSWTGAFTDTQYF. CDR3 DNA: TGTGCCAGCAGTTGGACAGGAGCCTTCACAGATACGCAGTATTTT.

The chain combines TRBV2 with TRBJ2-7; possibly TRBD1 or TRBD2 for D (7 bases each). Germline CDR1 SNHLY, CDR2 FYNNEI. This CDR3 region has 11 residues. The CDR3 DNA sequence: TGTGGGGAGGGGGACAGCTACGAGCAGTACTTC. Amino acid sequence: CGEGDSYEQYF.

J is TRBJ1-1 and V is TRBV2; D is possibly TRBD1 (5 bases). The CDR3 sequence is 15 residues long. CDR1 is SNHLY, CDR2 FYNNEI, per germline. The ends were cut back, 3 bases at V and 7 bases at J, with 18 bases in the middle. CDR3: CASSEGEVSPGEAFF. In DNA, the CDR3 is TGTGCCAGCAGTGAGGGGGAGGTATCCCCGGGTGAAGCTTTCTTT.

The rearrangement links TRBV6-1 to TRBJ1-2; D call uncertain. Germline V gene lookup returns CDR1 MNHNS and CDR2 SASEGT. The CDR3 loop spans 11 amino acids. V was shortened by 7 bases and J by 7 bases, with 10 bases between the two germline ends. CDR3 DNA: TGTGCCAGCACCCGGAAGGCTGGCTACACCTTC. Protein: CASTRKAGYTF.

V usage is TRBV7-6 and J usage is TRBJ1-4; TRBD1 agrees at 7 bases. The germline V gene has CDR1 SGHVS and CDR2 FNYEAQ. The V segment lost 5 bases and the J segment 7 bases; nucleotides outside the gene matches: 13. The CDR3 is 16 residues long. CDR3 residues: CASSPGQGGAGEKLFF. The CDR3 coding sequence is TGTGCCAGCAGCCCGGGGCAGGGGGGCGCGGGTGAAAAACTGTTTTTT.

This chain joins TRBV6-5 and TRBJ2-7, with 7 bases identical to TRBD1. V shed 5 bases, J shed 2 bases, and the junction held 6 bases outside the gene matches. CDR1 and CDR2 (germline): MNHEY, SVGAGI. The CDR3 has 14 residues. The CDR3 here is CASSADRDTYEQYF. CDR3 nucleotides: TGTGCCAGCAGTGCTGACAGGGATACCTACGAGCAGTACTTC.

The chain couples TRBV27 to TRBJ2-5; 7 bases agree with TRBD1. The CDR3 is 13 amino acids. Germline V gene sequence: CDR1 MNHEY, CDR2 SMNVEV (reference sequence). Germline trimming cut 6 bases from V and 5 bases from J; bases unmatched to any gene: 6. For the CDR3, the DNA is TGTGCCAGCAGGATAACAGGGGACGAGACCCAGTACTTC. Its translation is CASRITGDETQYF.

The gene calls are TRBV4-1 and TRBJ2-7; D is undetermined. The CDR3 totals 13 residues. The V gene's germline CDR1 is MGHRA and CDR2 YSYEKL. V was shortened by 2 bases and J by 1 base, with 6 bases between the two germline ends. CDR3: CASSQYRSYEQYF. The CDR3 region has the DNA TGCGCCAGCAGCCAATACCGGTCCTACGAGCAGTACTTC.

V is TRBV7-3 and J is TRBJ1-2, with 8 positions matching TRBD1. CDR3 length: 13 amino acids. Per germline, CDR1 SGHTA and CDR2 FQGTGA. V gave up 3 bases and J gave up 6 bases; unmatched junction bases: 3. CDR3 coding DNA: TGTGCCAGCAGCTTGGGACAGGTCCATGGCTACACCTTC. It yields the protein CASSLGQVHGYTF. The variable domain in full, with the rest retrieved from reference TRBV7-3 and TRBJ1-2, is GAGVSQTPSNKVTEKGKYVELRCDPISGHTALYWYRQSLGQGPEFLIYFQGTGAADDSGLPNDRFFAVRPEGSVSTLKIQRTERGDSAVYLCASSLGQVHGYTFGSGTRLTVV.

CDR3 in amino acids: CASSLVSGSSYEQYF. For the CDR3, the DNA is TGCGCCAGCAGCTTGGTTAGCGGGAGTTCCTACGAGCAGTACTTC. The chain recombines TRBV5-1 with TRBJ2-7; 9 nucleotides line up with TRBD2. The CDR3 runs 15 residues. Germline lookup yields CDR1 SGHRS and CDR2 YFSETQ. J lost 1 base, V lost 0 bases, and 2 bases had no gene match.

This clone turned up a few times. The J gene is TRBJ2-7, the V gene TRBV6-6; no clear D. Germline CDR1 is MNHNY and CDR2 is SVGAGI (reference sequence). This CDR3 spans 12 amino acids. The V end lost 6 bases, the J end lost 0 bases, and 6 bases lay between the germline ends. CDR3 loop: CASSSHSYEQYF. Here the CDR3 DNA reads TGTGCCAGCAGCTCTCACTCCTACGAGCAGTACTTC.

The chain employs TRBV5-3 and TRBJ1-5; D uncertain. TRBV5-3 is sorted into the ORF group, with uncertain function. This CDR3 spans 14 amino acids. V was clipped by 4 bases and J by 3 bases, with 11 bases between them. For the CDR3, the DNA is TGTGCCAGAAGCCCGGCAGACGACAATCAGCCCCAGCATTTT. It specifies CARSPADDNQPQHF.

The chain is built from TRBV7-6 and TRBJ2-3; D gene uncertain. This CDR3 is built from 11 residues. V was shortened by 3 bases and J by 5 bases, with 3 bases between the two germline ends. In germline, CDR1 is SGHVS, CDR2 FNYEAQ. The CDR3 DNA reads TGTGCCAGCAGCTTTGGAGATACGCAGTATTTT. Amino acids: CASSFGDTQYF. Full variable domain (missing parts from reference TRBV7-6 and TRBJ2-3): GAGVSQSPRYKVTKRGQDVALRCDPISGHVSLYWYRQALGQGPEFLTYFNYEAQQDKSGLPNDRFSAERPEGSISTLTIQRTEQRDSAMYRCASSFGDTQYFGPGTRLTVL.

This clone has a handful of counts. The chain has TRBV2 and TRBJ1-4, with D hard to call. This CDR3 has 15 amino acids. Trimming cost V 0 bases and J 10 bases, with 15 bases left between them. Germline CDR1 reads SNHLY; CDR2 reads FYNNEI. Here the CDR3 reads CASSEADLAPGKLFF. The CDR3, as DNA: TGTGCCAGCAGTGAAGCGGATCTGGCTCCCGGAAAACTGTTTTTT.

The rearrangement links TRBV6-1 to TRBJ1-5; D is possibly TRBD1 (5 bases). The CDR3 has 15 residues. Per germline, CDR1 MNHNS and CDR2 SASEGT. V shed 11 bases and J shed 2 bases, with 19 bases lying between them. CDR3 protein: CAGSTGTDGNQPQHF. CDR3 DNA: TGTGCCGGGTCTACCGGGACTGACGGCAATCAGCCCCAGCATTTT.

The chain links TRBV30 to TRBJ2-3; D perhaps matches TRBD2 (6 bases). The length of the CDR3 is 15 residues. The germline gives CDR1 GTSNPN, CDR2 SVGIG (reference sequence). Between the trimmed V and J ends, which lost 0 bases and 5 bases, there was a span of 15 bases. The CDR3 DNA reads as TGTGCCTGGAGTGTAGTAGGTCGGGAGATAGATACGCAGTATTTT. This encodes CAWSVVGREIDTQYF.

V usage is TRBV5-5 and J usage is TRBJ1-3, with TRBD1 matching over 9 bases. J gave up 2 bases and V 2 bases, and 2 bases lay outside the gene matches. Germline-derived CDR1 and CDR2 are SGHKS and YYEKEE (reference sequence). The CDR3 loop spans 15 amino acids. This chain's CDR3 is CASSFGTGPGNTIYF. The CDR3 DNA sequence: TGTGCCAGCAGCTTCGGGACAGGGCCTGGAAACACCATATATTTT. The complete variable domain, with remaining parts taken from reference TRBV5-5 and TRBJ1-3, reads DAGVTQSPTHLIKTRGQQVTLRCSPISGHKSVSWYQQVLGQGPQFIFQYYEKEERGRGNFPDRFSARQFPNYSSELNVNALLLGDSALYLCASSFGTGPGNTIYFGEGSWLTVV.

By share, this clone ranks as medium-sized. The V and J genes are TRBV6-4 and TRBJ2-2; D uncertain. The germline gives CDR1 MRHNA, CDR2 SNTAGT. This CDR3 is 13 amino acids long. The ends were cut back, 0 bases at V and 4 bases at J, with 3 bases in the middle. The CDR3 sequence: CASSDSSTGELFF. The DNA for the CDR3 is TGTGCCAGCAGTGACTCTAGCACCGGGGAGCTGTTTTTT.

The CDR3 DNA sequence: TGCGCCAGCAGCCCTAACCCGACAGGGGAAGCTGAAGCTTTCTTT. It is translated as CASSPNPTGEAEAFF. The V gene is TRBV4-1, the J gene TRBJ1-1; TRBD1 matches at 8 bases. The CDR3 totals 15 residues. Germline lookup yields CDR1 MGHRA and CDR2 YSYEKL. V lost 4 bases, J lost 6 bases, and 10 bases stayed unmatched.